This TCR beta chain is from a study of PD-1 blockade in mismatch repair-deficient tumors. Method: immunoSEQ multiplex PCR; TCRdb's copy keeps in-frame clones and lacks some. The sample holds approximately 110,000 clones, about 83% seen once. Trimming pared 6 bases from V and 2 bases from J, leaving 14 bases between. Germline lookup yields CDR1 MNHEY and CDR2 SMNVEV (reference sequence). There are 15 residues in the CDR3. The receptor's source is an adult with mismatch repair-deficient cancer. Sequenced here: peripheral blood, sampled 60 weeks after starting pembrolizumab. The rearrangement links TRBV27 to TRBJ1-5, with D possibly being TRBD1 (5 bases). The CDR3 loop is CASRRGGGGNQPQHF. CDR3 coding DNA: TGTGCCAGCAGGAGGGGTGGAGGGGGCAATCAGCCCCAGCATTTT.